The sequence of this TCR beta chain was determined in a study of T cells in Graves' hyperthyroidism and ophthalmopathy. Whole-study context: Blood was drawn when the patient was first diagnosed and still untreated.

This clonotype was observed at least ten times. Its antigen is unidentified. Not enrolled were patients with uncontrolled infection, other autoimmune disease, pregnancy or lactation. Amplification of TCR beta CDR3 regions was performed using RNA transcripts as template. The TCR CDR3 first-round RT-PCR relied on the HTBI primer set. One entry per CDR3 protein, called by TCRdb with MiXCR from the multiplex PCR reads. The sample includes approximately 690,000 distinct CDR3 sequences, about 15% of them seen just once. Trimming stripped 5 bases from V and 5 bases from J, with 19 bases between. This CDR3 region has 16 residues. From germline, CDR1 is SEHNR and CDR2 FQNEAQ (reference sequence). Study-wide results and caveats: Most thyroid clonotypes expanded above 0.001 were also detected in blood. Ophthalmopathy stood apart from stable hyperthyroidism in a 13 V-J model.

The rearrangement uses TRBV7-9 and TRBJ2-1; D is perhaps TRBD1 or TRBD2 (6 bases each). Sequenced sample: blood. This TCR was sampled from a woman aged 45 to 65 with Graves' ophthalmopathy. This chain's CDR3 is CASSTRGEGRDNEQFF. The CDR3 DNA sequence: TGTGCCAGCAGCACGAGGGGGGAAGGACGGGACAATGAGCAGTTCTTC.